The next 18 T cell receptor beta chains were all read from a single sample in a study of early stage breast cancer tumors. Method: immunoSEQ multiplex PCR; TCRdb's copy keeps in-frame clones and lacks some. In the table there are around 31,000 clones, roughly four fifths of which are singletons. The sample was blood. These receptors were obtained from a person aged 40 to 49 with breast cancer.

The rearrangement joins TRBV10-3 to TRBJ1-5, with 9 bases that match TRBD1. Trimming at V came to 7 bases and at J to 2 bases, leaving 6 bases not matched to a gene. The CDR3 has 15 amino acids. Germline V gene data show CDR1 as ENHRY and CDR2 as SYGVKD. The CDR3 sequence: CAIKEQGAGNQPQHF. CDR3 coding DNA: TGTGCCATCAAGGAACAGGGGGCTGGCAATCAGCCCCAGCATTTT.

The count of this clone is one. V gene TRBV7-2 combines with J gene TRBJ2-7; D is ambiguous. Trimming took 5 bases from V and 6 from J, leaving 14 bases between them. CDR3 length: 13 residues. Germline V gives CDR1 SGHTA, CDR2 FQGNSA. CDR3 region: CASSPRRGAEQYF. DNA of the CDR3: TGTGCCAGCAGCCCCCGTCGAGGCGCCGAGCAGTACTTC.

The chain employs TRBV4-1 and TRBJ1-1; D uncertain. Trimming pared 4 bases from V and 5 bases from J, leaving 14 bases between. This CDR3 contains 14 residues. The germline V gene has CDR1 MGHRA and CDR2 YSYEKL. This chain's CDR3 is CASSRGRLKTEAFF. The CDR3, as DNA: TGCGCCAGCAGCCGTGGACGGCTTAAAACTGAAGCTTTCTTT.

The genes are TRBV23-1 and TRBJ2-6; 8 positions match TRBD1. TRBV23-1 has ORF status, its function being uncertain. There are 19 residues in the CDR3. J lost 0 bases, V lost 5 bases, and 12 bases had no gene match. CDR3 residues: CASSDLKGQVSSGANVLTF. The DNA for the CDR3 is TGCGCCAGCAGTGACTTGAAGGGACAGGTTAGCTCTGGGGCCAACGTCCTGACTTTC.

The chain recombines TRBV6-5 with TRBJ2-1; 10 positions match TRBD2. V was pared by 4 bases and J by 9 bases, with 6 bases of the junction left unmatched. The CDR3 sequence is 14 residues long. Per the germline V gene, CDR1 is MNHEY and CDR2 is SVGAGI. CDR3 DNA sequence: TGTGCCAGCAGTTCGGGACTAGCGACCGGTGAGCAGTTCTTC. Translation gives CASSSGLATGEQFF.

This clone has only a few counts. The chain employs TRBV19 and TRBJ1-5, with 10 bases that match TRBD1. The J segment lost 1 base and the V segment lost 5 bases, leaving 5 bases of the junction unmatched. This CDR3 is 16 amino acids long. Germline assignment: CDR1 LNHDA and CDR2 SQIVND (reference sequence). In DNA form, the CDR3 reads TGTGCCAGTAGTGCCCGGGACAGGGGAAGCAATCAGCCCCAGCATTTT. It encodes CASSARDRGSNQPQHF.

This clone was observed once. The J gene is TRBJ2-3, the V gene TRBV11-3; D is undetermined. CDR1 is SGHNT, CDR2 YENEEA, per germline. The CDR3 runs 16 residues. Deletions cut 4 bases from V and 0 bases from J, with 14 bases between. The CDR3 DNA sequence: TGTGCCAGCAGCTCCCAACAGCGAGCAAGCACAGATACGCAGTATTTT. It codes for CASSSQQRASTDTQYF.

This clone was seen only a few times. The chain is built from TRBV10-1 and TRBJ2-1; unclear D gene. V was trimmed by 6 bases and J by 5 bases, leaving 14 bases between them. CDR3 length: 14 residues. Germline CDR1 and CDR2: WNHNN and SYGVQD (reference sequence). The CDR3 DNA is TGCGCCAGCAGACCTTGGGTGAGACACAATGAGCAGTTCTTC. It yields the protein CASRPWVRHNEQFF.

The chain couples TRBV4-1 to TRBJ2-1, with TRBD1 matching 7 bases. The CDR3 totals 14 residues. V was clipped by 2 bases and J by 8 bases; unmatched bases: 6. In germline, CDR1 is MGHRA, CDR2 YSYEKL. The CDR3 DNA sequence: TGCGCCAGCAGCCAACCGACAGGGATCGATGAGCAGTTCTTC. Amino acids: CASSQPTGIDEQFF.

The chain joins TRBV10-2 to TRBJ2-1; D gene unclear. CDR1 is WSHSY, CDR2 SAAADI, per germline. The germline V and J ends were trimmed by 5 bases and 5 bases, with 10 bases remaining between them. The CDR3 has 13 amino acids. The CDR3 region has the DNA TGCGCCAGCAGTTCAGGCAGCCACAATGAGCAGTTCTTC. Translation: CASSSGSHNEQFF.

This clone was observed a single time. The gene calls are TRBV6-6 and TRBJ1-2; 7 bases match TRBD1. Germline CDR1 is MNHNY and CDR2 is SVGAGI (reference sequence). There are 13 residues in the CDR3. The junction had 6 bases not matched to a gene; V was cut back by 6 bases and J by 5 bases. The CDR3 coding sequence is TGTGCCAGCAGACAGGGGATTAGTTATGGCTACACCTTC. This gives the protein CASRQGISYGYTF.

The chain combines TRBV9 with TRBJ2-3, with D maybe TRBD1 (6 bases). Per germline, CDR1 SGDLS and CDR2 YYNGEE. The CDR3 length is 13 residues. The V end was cut by 5 bases, the J end by 5 bases, with 12 bases between. CDR3 region: CASRDYRVDTQYF. The CDR3 bases are TGTGCCAGCAGAGATTACAGGGTAGATACGCAGTATTTT.

This CDR3 reads CASSSPPQGTYTDTQYF. Written as DNA, the CDR3 is TGTGCCAGCAGCTCCCCCCCACAGGGGACTTACACAGATACGCAGTATTTT. V gene TRBV7-8 combines with J gene TRBJ2-3; D might be TRBD1 (7 bases). V was pared by 4 bases and J by 2 bases, with 19 bases between. The CDR3 consists of 17 residues. Per germline, CDR1 SGHVS and CDR2 FQNEAQ.

V usage is TRBV7-6 and J usage is TRBJ2-7; TRBD2 is a possible D gene (6 bases). CDR1 SGHVS and CDR2 FNYEAQ come from the germline V gene. The V end was cut by 5 bases, the J end by 0 bases, with 14 bases between. CDR3 length: 15 residues. CDR3 protein: CASSRNSGYSYEQYF. For the CDR3, the DNA is TGTGCCAGCAGCCGAAATAGCGGCTACTCCTACGAGCAGTACTTC.

The J gene is TRBJ2-1, the V gene TRBV4-1, with 7 positions matching TRBD1. Germline values: CDR1 MGHRA, CDR2 YSYEKL. The CDR3 runs 17 residues. V trimming: 0 bases; J trimming: 8 bases; junction bases outside the gene matches: 13. The chain's CDR3 is CASSQDGRQGELDEQFF. The CDR3 coding sequence is TGCGCCAGCAGCCAAGACGGACGGCAGGGGGAGCTCGATGAGCAGTTCTTC.

This clone has just one count. This sequence joins TRBV7-9 and TRBJ2-2, with D perhaps assigned TRBD1 or TRBD2 (6 bases each). This CDR3 has 17 amino acids. Trimming left V 4 bases short and J 6 bases short, with 21 bases between. Germline lookup yields CDR1 SEHNR and CDR2 FQNEAQ (reference sequence). CDR3: CASSSEVWGAESGELFF. Here the CDR3 DNA reads TGTGCCAGCAGCTCGGAAGTTTGGGGGGCTGAGTCCGGGGAGCTGTTTTTT.

V is TRBV30 and J is TRBJ2-5; D possibly matches TRBD1 or TRBD2 (6 bases each). V shed 3 bases and J shed 10 bases, with 15 bases lying between them. The CDR3 length is 12 residues. CDR1 and CDR2 from the germline V gene are GTSNPN and SVGIG (reference sequence). For the CDR3, the DNA is TGTGCCTGGAGCCTACAGGGAGGTGTCCAGTACTTC. It codes for CAWSLQGGVQYF. Full variable domain (outside the CDR3, taken from reference TRBV30 and TRBJ2-5): SQTIHQWPATLVQPVGSPLSLECTVEGTSNPNLYWYRQAAGRGLQLLFYSVGIGQISSEVPQNLSASRPQDRQFILSSKKLLLSDSGFYLCAWSLQGGVQYFGPGTRLLVL.

This chain links TRBV18 with TRBJ2-1; D uncertain. From germline, CDR1 is KGHSH and CDR2 LQKENI. This CDR3 is 11 amino acids long. V was clipped by 5 bases and J by 5 bases, with 4 bases between them. The CDR3 region has the DNA TGTGCCAGCTCATCCAACAATGAGCAGTTCTTC. This codes for CASSSNNEQFF.